The entry below gives a single TCR beta chain sequence along with its context. Its antigen is not known. This CDR3 contains 14 residues. The germline V gene encodes CDR1 MNHNY and CDR2 SVGAGI (reference sequence). Trimming pared 6 bases from V and 0 bases from J, leaving 8 bases between. The data were taken from a study of shared clonotypes between healthy human individuals. Study-wide background: CD4 naive and CD4 memory each took three plates per donor, while CD8 naive took two and CD8 memory one.

Naive CD8 cells, CD45RO-negative and positively selected for CCR7, excluded terminally differentiated effector memory CD45RA+ cells. Every subset's genomic DNA went evenly onto several immunoSEQ plates. Libraries were prepared by immunoSEQ multiplex PCR; TCRdb keeps only in-frame clonotypes and omits some of them. The sample comprises about 2.2 million clones, 85% to 95% of which are singletons, and more than 1.5% rests with the top ten. General observations from the study: Non-shared clonotypes were found to have lower generation probabilities than the clonotypes that were shared by all four of the sorted-subset donors.

The V call is TRBV6-6, the J call TRBJ2-2; unclear D gene. The sample consisted of naive CD8+ T cells from PBMCs. This sequence originates from a young man in good health. Some clones in this sample may be carry-over from other donors' samples. CDR3 in DNA: TGTGCCAGCAGCCTAATTCCGAACACCGGGGAGCTGTTTTTT. This encodes CASSLIPNTGELFF.